The T cell receptor (beta chain) described here comes from a study of patients and donors after allogeneic stem cell transplantation. This CDR3 spans 13 amino acids. CDR1 and CDR2 from the germline V gene are MNHNS and SASEGT. With 7 bases removed from V and 0 bases from J, the gap between germline ends came to 9 bases. TCRdb re-analysed the RT-PCR reads in MiXCR, keeping a single row per CDR3 protein. The repertoire includes 200,000 to 250,000 distinct CDR3 sequences, around 14% of them detected once, and 11% sits in the top ten. The sequence was obtained from a human donor who was either an allogeneic HSCT recipient or a stem cell or donor lymphocyte infusion donor (not recorded which). It is not recorded whose cells these are; they may come from a transplant donor. Source material: blood, either unsorted or a sorted T cell fraction (not recorded which). This chain links TRBV6-1 with TRBJ1-1; D unresolved. The CDR3 region is CASTEILNTEAFF. CDR3 in DNA: TGTGCCAGCACAGAGATACTGAACACTGAAGCTTTCTTT.